Listed here are 20 T cell receptor beta chains from one sample, sequenced in a study of identical twins. Using its own MiXCR run on the 5' RACE reads, TCRdb lists one record per CDR3 protein. This table holds some 240,000 distinct CDR3 sequences, about 11% found once. Sequencing was performed on memory T cells sorted from blood. The receptors stem from a man aged 45-60 years in good health.

The J gene is TRBJ2-4, the V gene TRBV28; TRBD1 matches 8 bases. Germline V gene sequence: CDR1 MDHEN, CDR2 SYDVKM. V gave up 3 bases and J gave up 0 bases; unmatched junction bases: 7. CDR3 size: 17 residues. The chain's CDR3 is CASSFLTGGIAKNIQYF. In DNA form, the CDR3 reads TGTGCCAGCAGTTTCCTAACAGGGGGAATAGCCAAAAACATTCAGTACTTC.

This clonotype came up many times. The chain recombines TRBV5-6 with TRBJ2-1; TRBD2 matches 10 bases. Per the germline V gene, CDR1 is SGHDT and CDR2 is YYEEEE. V lost 2 bases to trimming and J lost 2 bases; unmatched junction nucleotides: 4. This CDR3 has 16 residues. The CDR3 region has the DNA TGTGCCAGCAGCTTCCTAACTAGCGGGGCCTACAATGAGCAGTTCTTC. Its translation is CASSFLTSGAYNEQFF.

This clonotype showed up many times. This chain links TRBV12-3 or TRBV12-4 with TRBJ2-7, with D perhaps TRBD1 or TRBD2 (5 bases each). Trimming stripped 7 bases from V and 7 bases from J, with 14 bases between. The CDR3 consists of 12 residues. CDR3 DNA sequence: TGTGCCAGCACTCGGGGCCCGGGGGAGCAGTACTTC. Protein sequence: CASTRGPGEQYF.

This clonotype was observed many times. The chain carries TRBV7-9 and TRBJ1-2; D unclear. The CDR3 totals 14 residues. Deletions cut 1 base from V and 1 base from J, with 7 bases between. Germline V gene data show CDR1 as SEHNR and CDR2 as FQNEAQ (reference sequence). The CDR3: CASSLVAGNYGYTF. CDR3 nucleotides: TGTGCCAGCAGCTTAGTGGCGGGTAACTATGGCTACACCTTC.

The chain uses TRBV12-3 or TRBV12-4 and TRBJ2-4, with 9 positions matching TRBD1. V dropped 4 bases and J dropped 6; count of bases not matched to a gene: 7. The CDR3 totals 15 residues. CDR3 sequence reads: CASSSSGTGLNIQYF. CDR3 sequence (DNA): TGTGCCAGCAGTTCGTCCGGGACAGGGTTAAACATTCAGTACTTC.

The chain links TRBV6-1 to TRBJ1-5, with TRBD1 identical over 7 bases. The CDR3 runs 15 residues. J gave up 10 bases and V 1 base, and 10 bases lay outside the gene matches. From germline, CDR1 is MNHNS and CDR2 SASEGT. DNA of the CDR3: TGTGCCAGCAGTGAAGAACTACAGGGGTATAGCCCCCAGCATTTT. Protein product: CASSEELQGYSPQHF.

A few counts support this clonotype. The chain carries TRBV9 and TRBJ1-2, with 9 nucleotides matching TRBD1. The V gene's germline CDR1 is SGDLS and CDR2 YYNGEE. The CDR3 length is 15 residues. The junction had 8 bases not matched to a gene; V was cut back by 4 bases and J by 4 bases. In DNA, the CDR3 is TGTGCCAGCAGCACTCGGGACAGGGATATCTATGGCTACACCTTC. As protein: CASSTRDRDIYGYTF.

This clonotype has more than one count but fewer than ten. The chain is built from TRBV10-3 and TRBJ1-2; no firm D call. V lost 0 bases and J lost 3, with 8 bases in between. There are 14 residues in the CDR3. Looked up from germline, CDR1 is ENHRY and CDR2 is SYGVKD. The CDR3 DNA reads as TGTGCCATCAGTGAGTCGAGGGTTGACTATGGCTACACCTTC. Translated: CAISESRVDYGYTF.

This clonotype came up many times. This chain connects TRBV7-8 to TRBJ2-1; 10 bases align to TRBD2. CDR1 is SGHVS, CDR2 FQNEAQ, per germline. V lost 5 bases, J lost 4 bases, and 5 bases stayed unmatched. The CDR3 length is 15 residues. The CDR3 loop reads CASSPGLARYNEQFF. In DNA form, the CDR3 reads TGTGCCAGCAGCCCGGGACTAGCGAGGTACAATGAGCAGTTCTTC.

This clonotype was picked up a small number of times. This chain joins TRBV6-1 and TRBJ2-7, with D possibly matching TRBD2 (6 bases). The CDR3 extends over 13 amino acids. Germline V gives CDR1 MNHNS, CDR2 SASEGT. Trimming pared 10 bases from V and 0 bases from J, leaving 13 bases between. DNA for the CDR3: TGTGCCACGTTTAGCGGCAGCTCCTACGAGCAGTACTTC. Amino acids: CATFSGSSYEQYF.

This clonotype showed up many times. This chain connects TRBV12-3 or TRBV12-4 to TRBJ1-5; possibly TRBD1 for D (5 bases). The CDR3 is made up of 15 amino acids. V gave up 6 bases and J gave up 0 bases, with 12 bases separating them. CDR3 protein: CASSRDGHSNQPQHF. As DNA, the CDR3 is TGTGCCAGCAGCCGGGACGGCCATAGCAATCAGCCCCAGCATTTT.

This clonotype was seen ten or more times. The chain carries TRBV12-3 or TRBV12-4 and TRBJ2-3; D call uncertain. The CDR3 runs to 13 residues. Trimming left V 3 bases short and J 3 bases short, with 7 bases between. For the CDR3, the DNA is TGTGCCAGCAGTTTGGATGGGACAGATACGCAGTATTTT. Translation: CASSLDGTDTQYF.

The J gene is TRBJ2-3, the V gene TRBV6-2 or TRBV6-3, with TRBD2 matching over 10 bases. The germline gives CDR1 MNHEY, CDR2 SVGEGT. Trimming cost V 3 bases and J 3 bases; bases outside gene matches: 12. This CDR3 is 18 amino acids long. CDR3 sequence (DNA): TGTGCCAGCAGTTATATGGTGACTAGCGGGCAGGATACAGATACGCAGTATTTT. Protein product: CASSYMVTSGQDTDTQYF.

This clonotype was found many times. This chain connects TRBV15 to TRBJ2-2; 7 bases are a match to TRBD1. The CDR3 is 17 residues long. Trimming removed 0 bases from V and 4 bases from J; junction bases left unmatched: 8. The germline gives CDR1 LNHNV, CDR2 YYDKDF (reference sequence). DNA of the CDR3: TGTGCCACCAGCAGAGATGCGAGGGGGCGTAGCACCGGGGAGCTGTTTTTT. Translated: CATSRDARGRSTGELFF.

This clonotype has at least ten counts. The chain carries TRBV20-1 and TRBJ2-2; unclear D gene. CDR3 length: 13 amino acids. Germline V gives CDR1 DFQATT, CDR2 SNEGSKA (reference sequence). V was trimmed by 3 bases and J by 1 base, leaving 6 bases between them. The CDR3 loop reads CSASRQNTGELFF. CDR3 in DNA: TGCAGTGCTAGTAGGCAGAACACCGGGGAGCTGTTTTTT.

The V and J genes are TRBV20-1 and TRBJ1-5, with D tentatively TRBD1 (5 bases). CDR3 length: 14 amino acids. V was cut by 2 bases and J by 0 bases, with 8 bases left in between. Per the germline V gene, CDR1 is DFQATT and CDR2 is SNEGSKA (reference sequence). This chain's CDR3 is CSARQGPSNQPQHF. In DNA, the CDR3 is TGCAGTGCTAGACAGGGTCCTAGCAATCAGCCCCAGCATTTT.

This clonotype was seen ten or more times. V is TRBV9 and J is TRBJ2-1; 12 nucleotides align to TRBD1. This CDR3 is built from 17 residues. J was trimmed by 3 bases and V by 2 bases; bases with no gene match: 6. Germline CDR1 is SGDLS and CDR2 is YYNGEE. DNA for the CDR3: TGTGCCAGCAGCGTGGGGACAGGGGGCGTTGGCTACAATGAGCAGTTCTTC. Its translation is CASSVGTGGVGYNEQFF.

In this sample, this clonotype turned up many times. The chain couples TRBV20-1 to TRBJ2-3, with 8 nucleotides matching TRBD2. Losses at the gene ends were 7 bases for V and 0 bases for J; bases not matched to a gene: 9. The CDR3 extends over 15 amino acids. Germline CDR1 is DFQATT and CDR2 is SNEGSKA (reference sequence). The CDR3 region is CSGTTSGPSTDTQYF. CDR3 in DNA: TGCAGTGGAACTACTAGCGGCCCTAGCACAGATACGCAGTATTTT.

The sample holds many counts of this clonotype. The chain carries TRBV10-3 and TRBJ1-1; D might be TRBD1 (5 bases). V gave up 4 bases and J gave up 7 bases, with 13 bases separating them. The germline V gene has CDR1 ENHRY and CDR2 SYGVKD. The CDR3 length is 13 residues. DNA for the CDR3: TGTGCCATCAGTGTAATCGGGGGGTATGAAGCTTTCTTT. This encodes CAISVIGGYEAFF.

The V and J genes are TRBV28 and TRBJ2-5, with D possibly TRBD2 on 5 matching bases. This CDR3 contains 12 residues. V dropped 8 bases and J dropped 4 bases, with 11 bases sitting between them. The germline CDR1 and CDR2 sequences are MDHEN and SYDVKM. CDR3 region: CASEGNRETQYF. CDR3 coding DNA: TGTGCCAGCGAGGGAAACCGAGAGACCCAGTACTTC.